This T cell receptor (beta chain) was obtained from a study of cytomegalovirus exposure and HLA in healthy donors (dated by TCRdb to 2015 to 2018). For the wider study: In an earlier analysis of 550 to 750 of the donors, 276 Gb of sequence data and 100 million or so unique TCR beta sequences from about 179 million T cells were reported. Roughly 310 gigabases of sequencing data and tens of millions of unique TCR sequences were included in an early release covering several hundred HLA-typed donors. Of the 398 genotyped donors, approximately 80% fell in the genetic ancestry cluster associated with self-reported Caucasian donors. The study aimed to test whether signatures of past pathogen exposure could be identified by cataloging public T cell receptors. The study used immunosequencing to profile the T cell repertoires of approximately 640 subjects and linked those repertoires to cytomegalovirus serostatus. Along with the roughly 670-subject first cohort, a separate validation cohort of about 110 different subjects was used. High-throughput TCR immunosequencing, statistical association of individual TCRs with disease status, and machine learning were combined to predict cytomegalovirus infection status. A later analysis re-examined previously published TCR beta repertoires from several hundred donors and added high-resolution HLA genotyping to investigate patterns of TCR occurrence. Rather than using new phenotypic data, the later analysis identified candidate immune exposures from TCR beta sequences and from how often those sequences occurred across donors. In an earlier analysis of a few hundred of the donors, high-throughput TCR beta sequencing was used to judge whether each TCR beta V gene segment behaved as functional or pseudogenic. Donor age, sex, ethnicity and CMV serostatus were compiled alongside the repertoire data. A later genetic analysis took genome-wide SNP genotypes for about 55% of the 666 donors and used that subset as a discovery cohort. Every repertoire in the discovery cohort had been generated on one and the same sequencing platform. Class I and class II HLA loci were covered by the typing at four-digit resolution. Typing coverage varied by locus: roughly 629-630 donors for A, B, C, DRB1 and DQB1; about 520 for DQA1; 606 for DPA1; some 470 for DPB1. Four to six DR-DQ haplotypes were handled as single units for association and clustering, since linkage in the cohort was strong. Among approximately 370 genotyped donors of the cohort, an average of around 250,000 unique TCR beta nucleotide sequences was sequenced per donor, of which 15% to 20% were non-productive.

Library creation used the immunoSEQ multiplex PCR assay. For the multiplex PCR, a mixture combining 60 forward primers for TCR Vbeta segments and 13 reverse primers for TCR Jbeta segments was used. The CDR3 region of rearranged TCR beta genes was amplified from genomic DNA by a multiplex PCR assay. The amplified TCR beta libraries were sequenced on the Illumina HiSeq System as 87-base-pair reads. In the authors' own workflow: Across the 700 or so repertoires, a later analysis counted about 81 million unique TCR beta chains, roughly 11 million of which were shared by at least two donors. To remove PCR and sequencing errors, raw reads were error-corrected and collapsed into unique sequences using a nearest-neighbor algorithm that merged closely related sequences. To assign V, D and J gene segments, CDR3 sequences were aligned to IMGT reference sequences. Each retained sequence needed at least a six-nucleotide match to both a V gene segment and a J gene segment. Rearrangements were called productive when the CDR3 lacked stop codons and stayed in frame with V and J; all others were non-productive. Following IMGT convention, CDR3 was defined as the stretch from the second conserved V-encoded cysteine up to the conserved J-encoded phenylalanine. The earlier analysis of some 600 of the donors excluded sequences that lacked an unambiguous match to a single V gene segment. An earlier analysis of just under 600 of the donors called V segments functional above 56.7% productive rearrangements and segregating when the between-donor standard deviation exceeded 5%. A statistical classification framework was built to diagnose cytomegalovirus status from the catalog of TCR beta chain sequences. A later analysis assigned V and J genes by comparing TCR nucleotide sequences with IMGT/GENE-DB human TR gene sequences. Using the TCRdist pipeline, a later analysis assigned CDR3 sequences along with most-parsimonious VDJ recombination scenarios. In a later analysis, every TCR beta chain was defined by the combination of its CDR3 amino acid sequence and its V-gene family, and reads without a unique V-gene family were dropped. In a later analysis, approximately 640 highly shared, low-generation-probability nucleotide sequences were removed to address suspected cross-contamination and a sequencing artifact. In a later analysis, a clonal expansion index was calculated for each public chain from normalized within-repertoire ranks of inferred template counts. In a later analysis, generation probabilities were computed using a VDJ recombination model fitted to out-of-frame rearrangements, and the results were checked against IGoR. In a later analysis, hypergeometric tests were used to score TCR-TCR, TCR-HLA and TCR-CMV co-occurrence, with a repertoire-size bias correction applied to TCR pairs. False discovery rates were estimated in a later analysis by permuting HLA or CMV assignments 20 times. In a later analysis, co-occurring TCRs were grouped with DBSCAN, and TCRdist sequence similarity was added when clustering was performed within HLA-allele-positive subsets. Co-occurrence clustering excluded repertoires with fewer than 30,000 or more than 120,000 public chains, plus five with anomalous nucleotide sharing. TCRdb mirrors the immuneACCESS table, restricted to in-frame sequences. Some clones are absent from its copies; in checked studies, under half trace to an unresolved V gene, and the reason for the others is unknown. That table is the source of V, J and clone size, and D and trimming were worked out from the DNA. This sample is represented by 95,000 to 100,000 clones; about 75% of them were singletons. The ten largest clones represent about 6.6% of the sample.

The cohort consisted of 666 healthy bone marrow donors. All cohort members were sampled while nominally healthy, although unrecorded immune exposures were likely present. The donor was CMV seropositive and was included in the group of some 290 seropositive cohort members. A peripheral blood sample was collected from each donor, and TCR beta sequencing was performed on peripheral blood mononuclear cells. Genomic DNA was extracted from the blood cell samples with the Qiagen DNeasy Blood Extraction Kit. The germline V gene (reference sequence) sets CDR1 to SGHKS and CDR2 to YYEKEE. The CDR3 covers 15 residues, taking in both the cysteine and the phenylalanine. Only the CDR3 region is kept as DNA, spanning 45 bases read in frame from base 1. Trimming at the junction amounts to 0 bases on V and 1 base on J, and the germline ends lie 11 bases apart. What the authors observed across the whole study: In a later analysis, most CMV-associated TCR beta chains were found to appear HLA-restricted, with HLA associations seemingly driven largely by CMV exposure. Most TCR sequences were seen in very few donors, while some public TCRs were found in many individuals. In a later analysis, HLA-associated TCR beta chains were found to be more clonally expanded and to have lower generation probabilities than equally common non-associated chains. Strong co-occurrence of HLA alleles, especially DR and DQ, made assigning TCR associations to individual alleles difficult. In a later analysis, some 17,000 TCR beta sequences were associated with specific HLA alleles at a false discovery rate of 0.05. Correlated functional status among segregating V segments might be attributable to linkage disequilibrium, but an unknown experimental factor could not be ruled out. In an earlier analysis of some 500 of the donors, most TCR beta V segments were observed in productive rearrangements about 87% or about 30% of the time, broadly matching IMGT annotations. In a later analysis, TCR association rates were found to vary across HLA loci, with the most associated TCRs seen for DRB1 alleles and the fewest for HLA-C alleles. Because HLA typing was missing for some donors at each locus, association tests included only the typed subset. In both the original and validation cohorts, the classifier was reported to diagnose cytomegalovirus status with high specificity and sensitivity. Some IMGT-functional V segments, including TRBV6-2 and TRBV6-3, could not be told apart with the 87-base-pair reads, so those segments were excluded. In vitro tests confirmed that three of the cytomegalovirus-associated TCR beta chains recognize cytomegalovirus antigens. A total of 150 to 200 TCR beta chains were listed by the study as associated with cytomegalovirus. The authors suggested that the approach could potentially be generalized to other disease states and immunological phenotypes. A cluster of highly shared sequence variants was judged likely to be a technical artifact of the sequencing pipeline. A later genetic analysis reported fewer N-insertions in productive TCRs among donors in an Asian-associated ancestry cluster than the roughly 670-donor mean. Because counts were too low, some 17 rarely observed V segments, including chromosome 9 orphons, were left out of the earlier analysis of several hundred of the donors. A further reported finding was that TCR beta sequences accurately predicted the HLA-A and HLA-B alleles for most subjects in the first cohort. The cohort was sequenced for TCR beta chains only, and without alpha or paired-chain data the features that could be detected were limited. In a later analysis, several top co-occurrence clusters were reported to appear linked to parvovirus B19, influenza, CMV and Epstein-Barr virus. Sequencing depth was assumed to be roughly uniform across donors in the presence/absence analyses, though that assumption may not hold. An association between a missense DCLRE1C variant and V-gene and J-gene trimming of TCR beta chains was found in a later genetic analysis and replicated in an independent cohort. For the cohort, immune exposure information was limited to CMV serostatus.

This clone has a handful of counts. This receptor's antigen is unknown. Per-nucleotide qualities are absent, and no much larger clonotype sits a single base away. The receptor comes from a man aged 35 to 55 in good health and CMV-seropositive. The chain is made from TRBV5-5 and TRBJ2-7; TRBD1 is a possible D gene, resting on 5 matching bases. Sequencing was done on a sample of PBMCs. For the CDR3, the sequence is CASSLAARASYEQYF. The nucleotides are TGTGCCAGCAGCTTGGCCGCCAGGGCATCCTACGAGCAGTACTTC.